Detailed here is one T cell receptor beta chain. Within its sample, this clonotype is medium-sized (0.01 to 0.1%). Its recognized antigen is unknown. Base quality data are lacking; no much larger clone is found one base away. The data are from a study. The instrument was an Illumina MiSeq. TCRdb reran the public reads through fastp at Q25 and MiXCR, keeping productive beta chains. Records with the same CDR3 protein are collapsed into one entry carrying the most frequent genes and DNA. This sample has more than 700 distinct CDR3 sequences in its table, and 6.1% of those were observed once. The ten largest clones represent 13% to 15% of the sample. This clonotype was sampled from a human donor with rheumatoid arthritis. The sequenced sample consisted of CD4+ T cells from synovial fluid.

The CDR3 protein: CAIVQGADIQYF. The bases are TGTGCCATAGTACAGGGGGCTGACATTCAGTACTTC. This chain joins TRBV7-9 to TRBJ2-4; 9 of the junction bases match TRBD1. From the cysteine up to the phenylalanine, the CDR3 has a length of 12 residues. Kept here is only the CDR3 DNA, which spans 36 bases and is read in frame from base 1. CDR1 is given as SEHNR and CDR2 as FQNEAQ, both from the germline V gene (reference sequence). From V the trimming removes 10 bases and from J it removes 8 bases, while the gene matches leave 6 bases of the junction unaccounted for.